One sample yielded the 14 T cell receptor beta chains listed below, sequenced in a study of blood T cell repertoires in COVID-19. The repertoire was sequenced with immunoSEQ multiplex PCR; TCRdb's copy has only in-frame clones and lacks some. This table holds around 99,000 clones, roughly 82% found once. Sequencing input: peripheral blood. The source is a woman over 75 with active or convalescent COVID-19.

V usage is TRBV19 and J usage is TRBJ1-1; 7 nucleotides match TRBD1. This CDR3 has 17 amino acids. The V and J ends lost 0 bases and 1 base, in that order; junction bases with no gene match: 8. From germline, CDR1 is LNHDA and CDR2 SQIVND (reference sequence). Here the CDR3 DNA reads TGTGCCAGTAGTATAGAAAGGGGGCGACCCCAGAACACTGAAGCTTTCTTT. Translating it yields CASSIERGRPQNTEAFF.

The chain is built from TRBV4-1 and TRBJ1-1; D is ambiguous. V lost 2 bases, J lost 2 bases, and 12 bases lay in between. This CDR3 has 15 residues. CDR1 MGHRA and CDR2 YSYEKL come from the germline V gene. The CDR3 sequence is CASSQYHRGNTEAFF. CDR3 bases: TGCGCCAGCAGCCAATACCATCGGGGTAACACTGAAGCTTTCTTT.

The CDR3 loop reads CATSTGRGANVLTF. The CDR3 DNA sequence: TGTGCCACCAGTACAGGGCGCGGGGCCAACGTCCTGACTTTC. This sequence joins TRBV24-1 and TRBJ2-6, with D possibly being TRBD1 (6 bases). The CDR3 has 14 residues. Trimming took 6 bases from V and 4 from J, leaving 9 bases between them. CDR1 is KGHDR, CDR2 SFDVKD, per germline.

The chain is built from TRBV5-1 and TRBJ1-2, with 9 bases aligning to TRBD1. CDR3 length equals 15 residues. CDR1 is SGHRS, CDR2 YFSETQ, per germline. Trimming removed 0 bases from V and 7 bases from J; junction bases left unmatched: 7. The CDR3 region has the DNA TGCGCCAGCAGCTTGGATGGGACAGGGTTTGGTGGCTACACCTTC. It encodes CASSLDGTGFGGYTF.

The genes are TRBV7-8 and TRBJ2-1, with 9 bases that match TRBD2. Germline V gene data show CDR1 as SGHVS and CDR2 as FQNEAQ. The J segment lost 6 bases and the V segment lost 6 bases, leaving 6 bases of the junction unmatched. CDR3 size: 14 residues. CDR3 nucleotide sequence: TGTGCCAGCAGTCCTAGCGGGATGGTCAATGAGCAGTTCTTC. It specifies CASSPSGMVNEQFF.

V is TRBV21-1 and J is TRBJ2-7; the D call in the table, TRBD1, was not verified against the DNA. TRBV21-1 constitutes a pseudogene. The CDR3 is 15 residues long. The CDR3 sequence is CASSKKADRLNEQYF. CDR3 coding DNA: TGTGCCAGCAGCAAGAAAGCGGACAGGTTGAACGAGCAGTACTTC.

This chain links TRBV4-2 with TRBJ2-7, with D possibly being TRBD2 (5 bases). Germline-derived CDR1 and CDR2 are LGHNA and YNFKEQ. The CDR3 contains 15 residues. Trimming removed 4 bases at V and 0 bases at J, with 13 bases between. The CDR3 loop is CASSPRTVLSYEQYF. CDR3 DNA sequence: TGTGCCAGCAGCCCACGGACTGTTCTCTCCTACGAGCAGTACTTC.

As DNA, the CDR3 is TGCGCCAGCAGCCACCCTTCTAGCGGGAGCTACGAGCAGTACTTC. Its translation: CASSHPSSGSYEQYF. This chain joins TRBV4-1 and TRBJ2-7, with TRBD2 identical over 10 bases. The CDR3 loop spans 15 amino acids. Germline CDR1 MGHRA, CDR2 YSYEKL. Germline trimming cut 3 bases from V and 3 bases from J; bases unmatched to any gene: 5.

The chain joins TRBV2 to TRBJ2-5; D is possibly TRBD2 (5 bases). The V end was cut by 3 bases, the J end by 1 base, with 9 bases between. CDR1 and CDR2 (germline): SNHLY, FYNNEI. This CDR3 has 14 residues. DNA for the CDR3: TGTGCCAGCAGTGAGGAGGACCGCCAAGAGACCCAGTACTTC. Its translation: CASSEEDRQETQYF.

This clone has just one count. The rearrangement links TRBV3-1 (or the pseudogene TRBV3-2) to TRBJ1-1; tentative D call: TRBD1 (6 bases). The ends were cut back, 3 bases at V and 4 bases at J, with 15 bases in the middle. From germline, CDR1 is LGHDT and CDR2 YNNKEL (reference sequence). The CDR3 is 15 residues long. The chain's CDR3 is CASSHNRDMGTEAFF. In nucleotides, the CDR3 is TGTGCCAGCAGCCACAACCGGGACATGGGCACTGAAGCTTTCTTT.

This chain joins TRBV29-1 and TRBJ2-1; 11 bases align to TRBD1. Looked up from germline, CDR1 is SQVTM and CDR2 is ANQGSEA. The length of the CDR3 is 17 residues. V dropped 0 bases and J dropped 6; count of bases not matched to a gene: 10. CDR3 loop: CSVEDPNPGQGVNEQFF. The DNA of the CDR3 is TGCAGCGTTGAAGATCCAAATCCGGGACAGGGGGTCAATGAGCAGTTCTTC.

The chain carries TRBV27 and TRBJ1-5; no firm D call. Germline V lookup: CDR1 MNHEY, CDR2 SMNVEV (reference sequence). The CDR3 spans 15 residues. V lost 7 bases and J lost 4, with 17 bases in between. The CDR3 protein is CASTPWGSANQPQHF. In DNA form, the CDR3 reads TGTGCCAGCACCCCGTGGGGTAGCGCAAATCAGCCCCAGCATTTT.

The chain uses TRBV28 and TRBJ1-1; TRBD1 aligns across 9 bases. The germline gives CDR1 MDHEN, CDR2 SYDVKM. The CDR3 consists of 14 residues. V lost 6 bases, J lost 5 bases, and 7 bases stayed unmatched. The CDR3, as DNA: TGTGCCAGCAGCATGGGACAGGGAGGGACTGAAGCTTTCTTT. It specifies CASSMGQGGTEAFF.

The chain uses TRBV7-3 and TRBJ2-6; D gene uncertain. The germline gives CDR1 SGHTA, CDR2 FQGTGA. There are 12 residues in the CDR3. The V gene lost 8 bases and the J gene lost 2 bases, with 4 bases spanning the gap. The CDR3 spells CASGAGANVLTF. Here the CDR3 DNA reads TGTGCCAGCGGAGCTGGGGCCAACGTCCTGACTTTC.